The sequence of this T cell receptor beta chain was determined in a study of OX40 agonist ivuxolimab in advanced cancers. Germline assignment: CDR1 SGHAT and CDR2 FQNNGV. V lost 1 base to trimming and J lost 0 bases, with 13 bases between them. This CDR3 contains 16 residues. Only in-frame clones appear in the TCRdb table, and some are missing; sequencing was by immunoSEQ multiplex PCR. Of fewer than 55,000 clones in the sample, 88% are singletons; the top ten hold 11% to 15%. Sequencing was performed on CD4+ or CD8+ T cells sorted from blood, taken in a trial of the OX40 agonist ivuxolimab. This rearrangement joins TRBV11-2 to TRBJ2-7; D may be TRBD1 (6 bases). The sequence derives from an adult with an advanced solid tumor such as melanoma, head and neck, liver or kidney cancer. The CDR3 is CASSLGAGVSSYEQYF. The CDR3 region has the DNA TGTGCCAGCAGCTTAGGGGCAGGGGTAAGCTCCTACGAGCAGTACTTC.